This T cell receptor beta chain comes out of a study of OX40 agonist ivuxolimab in advanced cancers. The overall study: Treatment received earlier with anti-PD-1, anti-PD-L1 or anti-CTLA-4 agents was allowed, and more than 35% had some.

Measured with immunoSEQ multiplex PCR; TCRdb has only the in-frame clones, and not every one. The sample lists roughly 60,000 clones, 86% occurring once. Looked up from germline, CDR1 is MGHRA and CDR2 is YSYEKL. V lost 1 base and J 5 bases, leaving 15 bases between the germline ends. The CDR3 is 16 amino acids. The input for sequencing was CD4+ or CD8+ T cells sorted from blood, taken in a trial of the OX40 agonist ivuxolimab. This clonotype originated in an adult with an advanced solid tumor such as melanoma, head and neck, liver or kidney cancer. The chain employs TRBV4-1 and TRBJ1-5; tentatively, D is TRBD1 (6 bases). CDR3 sequence (DNA): TGCGCCAGCAGCCAAGGTGGGGGGCCGATGGATCAGCCCCAGCATTTT. As protein: CASSQGGGPMDQPQHF.